This T cell receptor (beta chain) was captured by sequencing in a study of cytomegalovirus exposure and HLA in healthy donors. Healthy bone marrow donors made up the cohort. Amplification used 60 Vbeta primers and 13 Jbeta primers. This table comes from immunoSEQ multiplex PCR, and its TCRdb copy is limited to in-frame clones, with some not included. The data contain about 160,000 clones, roughly 79% of them singletons. This clone appeared a single time. Germline V gene data show CDR1 as LNHNV and CDR2 as YYDKDF (reference sequence). There are 15 residues in the CDR3. Trimming took 2 bases from V and 0 from J, leaving 5 bases between them.

The sequence was obtained from a woman in her 50s in good health and CMV-seronegative. This chain links TRBV15 with TRBJ1-6; no definite D call. The sample taken for sequencing was PBMCs. The CDR3 DNA is TGTGCCACCAGCAGATTTAGCTCCTATAATTCACCCCTCCACTTT. It specifies CATSRFSSYNSPLHF.